This entry lists 23 T cell receptor beta chains sequenced from one sample in a study of human T cells and chemical hapten exposure. Time point reported: patch test 2, 6 weeks after DPC sensitization. The treatment here: therapeutic diphenylcyclopropenone sensitization with weekly scalp DPC. TCRdb re-analysed the RACE reads in MiXCR, keeping a single row per CDR3 protein. The table shows about 82,000 distinct CDR3 sequences, with approximately 7% occurring only once. The source material was whole blood, sampled in connection with sensitization to the hapten diphenylcyclopropenone (DPC). These receptors were collected from a young woman with alopecia areata. Some clones in this sample may be carry-over from other donors' samples.

The table lists this clonotype with many counts. The chain has TRBV20-1 and TRBJ1-5; unclear D gene. V lost 0 bases and J lost 4, with 13 bases in between. The germline gives CDR1 DFQATT, CDR2 SNEGSKA (reference sequence). This CDR3 is built from 15 residues. CDR3 protein: CSARDRTGWNQPQHF. CDR3 DNA: TGCAGTGCTAGAGATCGTACGGGTTGGAATCAGCCCCAGCATTTT.

Ten or more counts support this clonotype. The chain recombines TRBV12-3 or TRBV12-4 with TRBJ2-3, with a tentative D call TRBD1 (6 bases). Trimming stripped 5 bases from V and 3 bases from J, with 12 bases between. This CDR3 has 14 residues. The CDR3 is CASSRTAITDTQYF. CDR3 sequence (DNA): TGTGCCAGCAGTCGGACAGCAATAACAGATACGCAGTATTTT.

In its sample, this clonotype was seen many times. V usage is TRBV10-3 and J usage is TRBJ2-3; 11 nucleotides align to TRBD1. Germline CDR1 is ENHRY and CDR2 is SYGVKD. V lost 4 bases to trimming and J lost 4 bases; unmatched junction nucleotides: 7. The CDR3 sequence is 16 residues long. The CDR3 DNA sequence: TGTGCCATCAGTGCCGGGACAGGGGGACTAGCAGATACGCAGTATTTT. It encodes CAISAGTGGLADTQYF.

The sample holds many counts of this clonotype. The V and J genes are TRBV13 and TRBJ1-5; 9 bases agree with TRBD1. From germline, CDR1 is PRHDT and CDR2 FYEKMQ (reference sequence). The length of the CDR3 is 17 residues. V lost 6 bases to trimming and J lost 4 bases; unmatched junction nucleotides: 13. The CDR3 bases are TGTGCCAGCAGTTCTGGACACAGGGGGCGCGGAAATCAGCCCCAGCATTTT. Translating it yields CASSSGHRGRGNQPQHF.

This clonotype was seen many times. The chain is built from TRBV6-6 and TRBJ2-7; TRBD1 agrees at 10 bases. CDR1 is MNHNY and CDR2 is SVGAGI in the germline V gene (reference sequence). Losses at the gene ends were 6 bases for V and 4 bases for J; bases not matched to a gene: 9. The CDR3 is 15 residues long. The CDR3 region is CASSQIPGQGYEQYF. In nucleotides, the CDR3 is TGTGCCAGCAGCCAGATACCGGGACAGGGGTACGAGCAGTACTTC.

This clonotype was detected many times. The gene calls are TRBV12-3 or TRBV12-4 and TRBJ2-2, with TRBD1 as a possible D gene (5 bases). Trimming stripped 6 bases from V and 1 base from J, with 9 bases between. CDR3 length equals 14 residues. CDR3 amino acids: CASRVTVNTGELFF. The CDR3 nucleotides are TGTGCCAGCAGGGTGACAGTGAACACCGGGGAGCTGTTTTTT.

This clonotype has only a few counts. This chain links TRBV5-8 with TRBJ2-1; 10 bases line up with TRBD2. The CDR3 runs to 16 residues. Germline lookup yields CDR1 SGHTS and CDR2 YDEGEE. V lost 0 bases and J lost 5; bases outside the gene matches: 5. CDR3 region: CASSLVSSGGNNEQFF. CDR3 nucleotide sequence: TGTGCCAGCAGCTTGGTATCTAGCGGGGGAAACAATGAGCAGTTCTTC. The variable domain in full, with the rest retrieved from reference TRBV5-8 and TRBJ2-1, is EAGVTQSPTHLIKTRGQQATLRCSPISGHTSVYWYQQALGLGLQFLLWYDEGEERNRGNFPPRFSGRQFPNYSSELNVNALELEDSALYLCASSLVSSGGNNEQFFGPGTRLTVL.

This clonotype has a count of ten or more. The chain recombines TRBV7-9 with TRBJ2-3; D possibly uses TRBD1 or TRBD2 (5 bases each). The CDR3 contains 18 residues. Germline assignment: CDR1 SEHNR and CDR2 FQNEAQ (reference sequence). V was cut by 4 bases and J by 2 bases, with 22 bases left in between. The CDR3 coding sequence is TGTGCCAGCAGCTCCCCACGAAGTCACGGGGCGCACACAGATACGCAGTATTTT. Amino acids: CASSSPRSHGAHTDTQYF.

In this sample, this clonotype turned up many times. The rearrangement links TRBV20-1 to TRBJ1-2, with unresolved D. The V and J ends lost 2 bases and 5 bases respectively, with 15 bases between them. There are 14 residues in the CDR3. The germline gives CDR1 DFQATT, CDR2 SNEGSKA (reference sequence). The DNA for the CDR3 is TGCAGTGCTAGATCGCCAAATTCGCTATATGGCTACACCTTC. The encoded protein is CSARSPNSLYGYTF.

This clonotype showed up many times. V is TRBV10-2 and J is TRBJ2-7, with 9 nucleotides matching TRBD1. This CDR3 has 15 residues. In germline, CDR1 is WSHSY, CDR2 SAAADI. After removal of 3 bases from V and 4 bases from J, the junction contained 7 bases not matched to a gene. CDR3 sequence (DNA): TGCGCCAGCAGTGAAGTAGGGGACAGGGCGTACGAGCAGTACTTC. It is translated as CASSEVGDRAYEQYF.

This clonotype showed up just a few times. The chain recombines TRBV21-1 with TRBJ2-3; the table's D call TRBD2 went unverified against the DNA. TRBV21-1 is marked as a pseudogene. CDR3 length equals 21 residues. The CDR3 bases are TGTGCCAGCAGCGAAACAGTCTCCGGGACTAGCGGGGAAGCATGCACAGATACGCAGTATTTT. Its protein product is CASSETVSGTSGEACTDTQYF.

This clonotype was picked up a small number of times. The V call is TRBV11-2, the J call TRBJ2-2, with 13 nucleotides matching TRBD2. This CDR3 is built from 20 residues. V lost 0 bases to trimming and J lost 3 bases; unmatched junction nucleotides: 10. CDR1 and CDR2 from the germline V gene are SGHAT and FQNNGV. The CDR3 region is CASSLDFLRTSGGYTGELFF. CDR3 coding DNA: TGTGCCAGCAGCTTAGATTTTCTACGGACTAGCGGGGGTTACACCGGGGAGCTGTTTTTT.

This clonotype was observed many times. The V and J genes are TRBV29-1 and TRBJ1-6; D not resolved. The CDR3 length is 13 residues. In germline, CDR1 is SQVTM, CDR2 ANQGSEA. The CDR3 loop reads CSGRETTHSPLHF. CDR3 in DNA: TGCTCGGGGAGGGAGACGACTCATTCACCCCTCCACTTT.

In this sample, this clonotype turned up many times. The chain joins TRBV7-3 to TRBJ2-1; 10 bases line up with TRBD2. V shed 1 base and J 4 bases; nucleotides not matched to a gene: 10. This CDR3 is 18 amino acids long. Germline CDR1 reads SGHTA; CDR2 reads FQGTGA. CDR3 protein: CASSLNNPGLALYNEQFF. The CDR3 bases are TGTGCCAGCAGCTTAAACAACCCGGGACTAGCGCTATACAATGAGCAGTTCTTC.

This clonotype was seen ten or more times. The V and J genes are TRBV29-1 and TRBJ1-1; 9 bases agree with TRBD1. After removal of 4 bases from V and 6 bases from J, the junction contained 6 bases not matched to a gene. The germline V gene encodes CDR1 SQVTM and CDR2 ANQGSEA. The CDR3 covers 13 residues. The CDR3: CSVVGQGMAEAFF. The CDR3 DNA reads TGCAGCGTTGTAGGACAGGGGATGGCTGAAGCTTTCTTT.

This clonotype was observed a few times. The rearrangement links TRBV6-6 to TRBJ1-6; 9 nucleotides agree with TRBD1. This CDR3 region has 15 residues. Germline loops: CDR1 MNHNY, CDR2 SVGAGI (reference sequence). V gave up 2 bases and J gave up 6 bases; unmatched junction bases: 2. The chain's CDR3 is CASSYTGGINSPLHF. The CDR3 nucleotides read TGTGCCAGCAGTTACACAGGGGGCATTAATTCACCCCTCCACTTT.

This clonotype came up many times. The chain carries TRBV20-1 and TRBJ1-5; D unresolved. This CDR3 comprises 14 residues. Germline CDR1 and CDR2: DFQATT and SNEGSKA (reference sequence). V was clipped by 4 bases and J by 4 bases, with 14 bases between them. This CDR3 reads CSATIGGLNQPQHF. In DNA, the CDR3 is TGCAGTGCTACCATTGGAGGGTTGAATCAGCCCCAGCATTTT.

This clonotype was counted only a few times. This chain uses TRBV20-1 with TRBJ1-5; weak D call: TRBD1 (5 bases). The CDR3 is made up of 14 amino acids. Germline V gene data show CDR1 as DFQATT and CDR2 as SNEGSKA (reference sequence). V was trimmed by 4 bases and J by 0 bases, leaving 10 bases between them. The CDR3 protein is CSAIGVYSNQPQHF. The CDR3 region has the DNA TGCAGTGCTATAGGGGTCTATAGCAATCAGCCCCAGCATTTT.

This clonotype has a count of ten or more. The chain carries TRBV13 and TRBJ2-3; a possible D gene is TRBD1 (6 bases). Trimming removed 4 bases from V and 0 bases from J, with 11 bases in between. Germline CDR1 reads PRHDT; CDR2 reads FYEKMQ (reference sequence). The CDR3 runs to 15 residues. The CDR3 DNA sequence: TGTGCCAGCAGCTCCGACAGGTCTAGCACAGATACGCAGTATTTT. Protein: CASSSDRSSTDTQYF.

This clonotype was found many times. The V call is TRBV10-1, the J call TRBJ2-5, with D possibly TRBD2 on 6 matching bases. There are 15 residues in the CDR3. Trimming cost V 3 bases and J 3 bases, with 14 bases left between them. The V gene's germline CDR1 is WNHNN and CDR2 SYGVQD (reference sequence). The CDR3 DNA reads TGCGCCAGCAGTGACCTGGGAGGCGGGAAAGAGACCCAGTACTTC. Encoded protein: CASSDLGGGKETQYF.

This clonotype has a count of ten or more. CDR3 DNA: TGCAGCGTCTATGGGACTGCCGATACGCAGTATTTT. Protein product: CSVYGTADTQYF. The chain employs TRBV29-1 and TRBJ2-3; D is possibly TRBD2 (6 bases). There are 12 residues in the CDR3. Trimming removed 6 bases at V and 6 bases at J, with 13 bases between. Germline V lookup: CDR1 SQVTM, CDR2 ANQGSEA.

The rearrangement links TRBV6-5 to TRBJ1-3; 8 nucleotides line up with TRBD1. This CDR3 has 15 residues. The trim removed 6 bases at V and 4 bases at J, leaving 8 bases unmatched. CDR1 and CDR2 from the germline V gene are MNHEY and SVGAGI. CDR3 nucleotide sequence: TGTGCCAGCAGCAACAGGGGGATGTGGGGAAACACCATATATTTT. It yields the protein CASSNRGMWGNTIYF.

This clonotype was seen just once. One base away lies a much larger clone, so this may be a sequencing read error. The chain links TRBV11-2 to TRBJ1-4; D gene unclear. Germline V gene sequence: CDR1 SGHAT, CDR2 FQNNGV. The CDR3 sequence is 14 residues long. The DNA for the CDR3 is TGTGCCATCAGCCCCTGGGAGGTGCCCGAAAAACTGTTTTTT. This translates into CAISPWEVPEKLFF.